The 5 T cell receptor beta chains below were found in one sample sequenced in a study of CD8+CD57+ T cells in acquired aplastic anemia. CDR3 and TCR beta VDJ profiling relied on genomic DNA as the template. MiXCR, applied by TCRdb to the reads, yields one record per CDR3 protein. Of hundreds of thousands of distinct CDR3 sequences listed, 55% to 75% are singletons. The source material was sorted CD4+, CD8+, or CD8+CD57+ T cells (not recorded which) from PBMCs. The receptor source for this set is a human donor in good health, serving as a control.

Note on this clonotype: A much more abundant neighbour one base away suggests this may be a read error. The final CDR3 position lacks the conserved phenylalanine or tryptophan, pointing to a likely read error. The CDR3 is CASTLRQGGRQNEKLFS. Written as DNA, the CDR3 is TGTGCCAGCACCCTGCGGCAGGGGGGTCGACAAAATGAAAAACTGTTTTCT. V usage is TRBV4-2 and J usage is TRBJ1-4; 7 positions agree with TRBD1. The CDR3 totals 17 residues. V lost 7 bases, J lost 5 bases, and 16 bases stayed unmatched. Germline V gene data show CDR1 as LGHNA and CDR2 as YNFKEQ.

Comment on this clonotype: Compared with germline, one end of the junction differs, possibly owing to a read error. CDR3 region: CASSLGGRGGDTFF. The DNA for the CDR3 is TGTGCTAGCAGCCTAGGGGGGCGGGGGGGCGACACGTTCTTC. This chain uses TRBV7-7 with TRBJ2-7; TRBD2 agrees at 9 bases. This CDR3 is built from 14 residues. Germline CDR1 SSHAT, CDR2 FNYEAQ (reference sequence).

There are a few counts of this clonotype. The CDR3 reads CSVIAGQSGDEQFF. In DNA form, the CDR3 reads TGCAGCGTCATAGCGGGACAGAGTGGGGATGAGCAGTTCTTC. The chain joins TRBV29-1 to TRBJ2-1; D might be TRBD2 (8 bases). CDR3 length: 14 residues. Trimming took 6 bases from V and 8 from J, leaving 20 bases between them. CDR1 and CDR2 from the germline V gene are SQVTM and ANQGSEA.

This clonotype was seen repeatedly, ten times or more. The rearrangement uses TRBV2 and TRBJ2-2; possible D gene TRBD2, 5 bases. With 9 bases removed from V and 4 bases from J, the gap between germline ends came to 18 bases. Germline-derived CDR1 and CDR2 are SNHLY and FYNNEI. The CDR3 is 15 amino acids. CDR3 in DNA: TGTGCCAGTCCCGGGGATTCGTTACCCACCGGGGAGCTGTTTTTT. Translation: CASPGDSLPTGELFF.

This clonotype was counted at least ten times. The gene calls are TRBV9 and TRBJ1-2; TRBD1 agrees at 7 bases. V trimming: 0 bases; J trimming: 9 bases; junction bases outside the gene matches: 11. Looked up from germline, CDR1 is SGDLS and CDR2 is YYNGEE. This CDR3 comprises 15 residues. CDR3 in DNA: TGTGCCAGCAGCGTAGAGGTCCAGGGGGTGAGAAGCTACACCTTC. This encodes CASSVEVQGVRSYTF.